These 11 T cell receptor beta chains were all obtained from the same sample, sequenced in a study of cytomegalovirus exposure and HLA in healthy donors. Primers included in the PCR were 60 Vbeta and 13 Jbeta primers. The method was immunoSEQ multiplex PCR; TCRdb's version includes in-frame clones alone and lacks a portion of them. The profile shows approximately 200,000 clones, nearly 80% of them singletons. Source material: PBMCs. The receptors originated from a woman aged 30 to 39 in good health and CMV-seropositive.

V and J are TRBV10-3 and TRBJ1-2; D gene uncertain. CDR3 length equals 13 residues. Germline values: CDR1 ENHRY, CDR2 SYGVKD. V dropped 2 bases and J dropped 1 base, with 5 bases sitting between them. The CDR3 nucleotides read TGTGCCATCAGTGAGACGGTTAACTATGGCTACACCTTC. Encoded protein: CAISETVNYGYTF.

V and J are TRBV7-9 and TRBJ1-2, with 7 bases identical to TRBD1. CDR1 and CDR2 (germline): SEHNR, FQNEAQ (reference sequence). The CDR3 length is 14 residues. V was pared by 1 base and J by 8 bases, with 7 bases of the junction left unmatched. Here the CDR3 reads CASSLEKGAWGYTF. The DNA of the CDR3 is TGTGCCAGCAGCTTAGAGAAGGGGGCCTGGGGCTACACCTTC.

The V and J genes are TRBV4-1 and TRBJ1-1; D is unclear. V lost 1 base, J lost 11 bases, and 14 bases lay in between. The V gene's germline CDR1 is MGHRA and CDR2 YSYEKL. CDR3 length: 13 residues. The DNA of the CDR3 is TGCGCCAGCAGCCAAGTCGATCGGGGTGAGGCTTTCTTT. Protein: CASSQVDRGEAFF.

This clone has more than one count but fewer than ten. The chain has TRBV6-5 and TRBJ2-1; D is uncertain. The length of the CDR3 is 15 residues. Trimming removed 7 bases at V and 3 bases at J, with 16 bases between. Germline lookup yields CDR1 MNHEY and CDR2 SVGAGI. The DNA of the CDR3 is TGTGCCAGCATGAGGCCCCGCTCCCACTACAATGAGCAGTTCTTC. Its protein is CASMRPRSHYNEQFF.

The chain recombines TRBV5-1 with TRBJ1-2; D is uncertain. V was cut by 0 bases and J by 6 bases, with 6 bases left in between. The CDR3 runs 12 residues. Looked up from germline, CDR1 is SGHRS and CDR2 is YFSETQ. The CDR3 here is CASSLGRDGYTF. The CDR3 DNA is TGCGCCAGCAGCTTGGGGAGAGATGGCTACACCTTC.

This clone was recorded a few times. V usage is TRBV25-1 and J usage is TRBJ1-6; D is uncertain. Germline V gene sequence: CDR1 MGHDK, CDR2 SYGVNS. The CDR3 runs 10 residues. Trimming left V 8 bases short and J 14 bases short, with 10 bases between. The CDR3, as DNA: TGTGCCAGCGAAGGACTTTCCCTCCACTTT. This codes for CASEGLSLHF.

The rearrangement uses TRBV7-9 and TRBJ1-2, with TRBD1 matching 7 bases. V lost 4 bases, J lost 6 bases, and 17 bases stayed unmatched. This CDR3 has 17 amino acids. CDR1 is SEHNR and CDR2 is FQNEAQ in the germline V gene (reference sequence). The CDR3 DNA reads TGTGCCAGCAGCTCTGGACAGGCGAGCCCTTATGAGGATGGCTACACCTTC. Translating it yields CASSSGQASPYEDGYTF.

The genes are TRBV19 and TRBJ1-5, with D possibly being TRBD1 (6 bases). The V gene's germline CDR1 is LNHDA and CDR2 SQIVND (reference sequence). Trimming shortened V by 4 bases and J by 5 bases, and 15 bases separated the two germline ends. This CDR3 contains 15 residues. The CDR3 sequence: CASSNLRDTYQPQHF. CDR3 DNA: TGTGCCAGTAGTAACCTCCGGGACACTTATCAGCCCCAGCATTTT.

This clone was recorded only once. The chain combines TRBV2 with TRBJ1-5; possibly TRBD1 for D (5 bases). Per the germline V gene, CDR1 is SNHLY and CDR2 is FYNNEI. V gave up 6 bases and J gave up 5 bases, with 14 bases separating them. CDR3 length equals 14 residues. CDR3 amino acids: CASRRQFSDQPQHF. The DNA for the CDR3 is TGTGCCAGCAGGCGACAGTTCAGCGATCAGCCCCAGCATTTT.

The chain uses TRBV18 and TRBJ2-3; D is unclear. The length of the CDR3 is 11 residues. The germline gives CDR1 KGHSH, CDR2 LQKENI. Trimming stripped 6 bases from V and 2 bases from J, with 3 bases between. CDR3 region: CASSVTDTQYF. CDR3 in DNA: TGTGCCAGCTCCGTCACAGATACGCAGTATTTT. Drawing the rest from reference TRBV18 and TRBJ2-3, the complete variable domain is NAGVMQNPRHLVRRRGQEARLRCSPMKGHSHVYWYRQLPEEGLKFMVYLQKENIIDESGMPKERFSAEFPKEGPSILRIQQVVRGDSAAYFCASSVTDTQYFGPGTRLTVL.

This sequence joins TRBV4-3 and TRBJ1-2, with TRBD1 identical over 9 bases. The V segment lost 0 bases and the J segment 7 bases; nucleotides outside the gene matches: 6. The CDR3 is made up of 15 amino acids. Germline CDR1 reads LGHNA; CDR2 reads YSLEER. The CDR3 reads CASSQEQGALVGYTF. DNA for the CDR3: TGCGCCAGCAGCCAAGAACAGGGGGCACTCGTTGGCTACACCTTC.